What follows are 25 T cell receptor beta chains derived from one specimen sequenced in a study of regulatory dendritic cells for organ transplantation. Repertoires were generated with immunoSEQ multiplex PCR, while TCRdb's copy carries only in-frame clones and drops some. The top ten clones hold approximately 0.39% of a sample with 25,000 to 30,000 clones, 82% of them seen once. The sequenced sample was naive CD8+ T cells from blood. Subset defined: CD45RA+ naive T cells. The receptors originated from a human donor in good health.

The genes are TRBV10-2 and TRBJ1-6; 9 bases match TRBD1. The CDR3 extends over 16 amino acids. V lost 3 bases to trimming and J lost 4 bases; unmatched junction nucleotides: 4. Per the germline V gene, CDR1 is WSHSY and CDR2 is SAAADI. The CDR3 loop reads CASSEQGARYNSPLHF. CDR3 in DNA: TGCGCCAGCAGTGAACAGGGGGCGCGTTATAATTCACCCCTCCACTTT.

This sequence joins TRBV4-1 and TRBJ2-1, with 8 positions matching TRBD2. Germline V gene lookup returns CDR1 MGHRA and CDR2 YSYEKL. Trimming at V came to 4 bases and at J to 6 bases, leaving 5 bases not matched to a gene. This CDR3 comprises 14 residues. The CDR3, as DNA: TGCGCCAGCAGCCCCGGACTAGCACCCAATGAGCAGTTCTTC. Translated: CASSPGLAPNEQFF.

The chain couples TRBV27 to TRBJ1-1; tentative D call: TRBD1 (5 bases). Looked up from germline, CDR1 is MNHEY and CDR2 is SMNVEV (reference sequence). CDR3 size: 14 residues. The V end lost 2 bases, the J end lost 5 bases, and 12 bases lay between the germline ends. The CDR3 region is CASSLAPGGTEAFF. CDR3 sequence (DNA): TGTGCCAGCAGTTTAGCGCCGGGGGGGACTGAAGCTTTCTTT.

This clone was seen once. The CDR3 sequence: CASGSPGTGGTEAFF. The DNA for the CDR3 is TGTGCTAGTGGTTCACCCGGGACAGGGGGCACTGAAGCTTTCTTT. The chain carries TRBV12-5 and TRBJ1-1, with 11 bases aligning to TRBD1. After removal of 4 bases from V and 4 bases from J, the junction contained 5 bases not matched to a gene. The germline CDR1 and CDR2 sequences are LGHNT and FRNRAP. This CDR3 comprises 15 residues.

Regarding this clone: Mismatch with germline at one junction end may stem from a read error. This chain uses TRBV29-1 with TRBJ2-7, with no clear D. This CDR3 comprises 11 residues. The germline V gene has CDR1 SQVTM and CDR2 ANQGSEA. The CDR3 DNA is TGTGGAGCCATAACTTCCTACGAGCAGTACTTC. Translation gives CGAITSYEQYF.

The chain has TRBV9 and TRBJ2-5; TRBD1 matches 7 bases. Trimming at V came to 2 bases and at J to 3 bases, leaving 1 base not matched to a gene. Germline CDR1 reads SGDLS; CDR2 reads YYNGEE. This CDR3 contains 13 residues. The CDR3 loop reads CASSVGTEETQYF. For the CDR3, the DNA is TGTGCCAGCAGCGTCGGGACAGAAGAGACCCAGTACTTC.

The chain carries TRBV9 and TRBJ2-1; 7 positions agree with TRBD1. This CDR3 is 16 amino acids long. Trimming removed 4 bases from V and 4 bases from J; junction bases left unmatched: 11. Germline V gives CDR1 SGDLS, CDR2 YYNGEE. The CDR3 loop is CASSPLTGQPYNEQFF. DNA of the CDR3: TGTGCCAGCAGCCCCTTAACGGGACAGCCATACAATGAGCAGTTCTTC.

V is TRBV9 and J is TRBJ1-1, with D hard to call. CDR1 is SGDLS, CDR2 YYNGEE, per germline. V gave up 7 bases and J gave up 4 bases, with 20 bases separating them. The CDR3 runs 15 residues. In nucleotides, the CDR3 is TGTGCCAGCGGGCGTGGTAGGTCCCTGAGCACTGAAGCTTTCTTT. As protein: CASGRGRSLSTEAFF. Filled out from reference TRBV9 and TRBJ1-1, the complete variable domain reads DSGVTQTPKHLITATGQRVTLRCSPRSGDLSVYWYQQSLDQGLQFLIQYYNGEERAKGNILERFSAQQFPDLHSELNLSSLELGDSALYFCASGRGRSLSTEAFFGQGTRLTVV.

This chain uses TRBV7-9 with TRBJ2-2, with 7 bases fitting TRBD1. CDR1 and CDR2 from the germline V gene are SEHNR and FQNEAQ (reference sequence). The CDR3 runs 15 residues. Losses at the gene ends were 3 bases for V and 0 bases for J; bases not matched to a gene: 1. The CDR3 DNA follows: TGTGCCAGCAGCTTGGGACAGACGAACACCGGGGAGCTGTTTTTT. It specifies CASSLGQTNTGELFF. Based on the CDR3 plus reference TRBV7-9 and TRBJ2-2, the full variable domain is DTGVSQNPRHKITKRGQNVTFRCDPISEHNRLYWYRQTLGQGPEFLTYFQNEAQLEKSRLLSDRFSAERPKGSFSTLEIQRTEQGDSAMYLCASSLGQTNTGELFFGEGSRLTVL.

This chain links TRBV7-6 with TRBJ2-5, with D possibly being TRBD1 (5 bases). V dropped 1 base and J dropped 3 bases, with 9 bases sitting between them. The CDR3 has 14 amino acids. Germline V gene sequence: CDR1 SGHVS, CDR2 FNYEAQ. The CDR3 DNA reads TGTGCCAGCAGCTTAGGTCGACAGAAAGAGACCCAGTACTTC. Translated: CASSLGRQKETQYF.

The rearrangement links TRBV27 to TRBJ2-7; 9 positions match TRBD1. The CDR3 has 13 amino acids. Germline trimming cut 4 bases from V and 6 bases from J; bases unmatched to any gene: 4. Germline CDR1 and CDR2: MNHEY and SMNVEV (reference sequence). DNA of the CDR3: TGTGCCAGCAGTTACAGGGGGCAAGGCGAGCAGTACTTC. Translating gives CASSYRGQGEQYF.

This clone was picked up a small number of times. This chain connects TRBV5-4 to TRBJ2-7, with D perhaps TRBD1 (6 bases). Trimming stripped 4 bases from V and 0 bases from J, with 14 bases between. This CDR3 is 15 amino acids long. Germline V gives CDR1 SGHNT, CDR2 YYREEE (reference sequence). In DNA form, the CDR3 reads TGTGCCAGCAGCCCAGGGGAGTACAGCTCCTACGAGCAGTACTTC. It is translated as CASSPGEYSSYEQYF.

V gene TRBV9 combines with J gene TRBJ2-2; D uncertain. This CDR3 is built from 14 residues. Trimming pared 3 bases from V and 5 bases from J, leaving 11 bases between. Germline V gene lookup returns CDR1 SGDLS and CDR2 YYNGEE. The CDR3 DNA reads as TGTGCCAGCAGCGGGGCGCCAGAGACCGGGGAGCTGTTTTTT. Encoded protein: CASSGAPETGELFF. The full variable domain, with the rest looked up from reference TRBV9 and TRBJ2-2, is DSGVTQTPKHLITATGQRVTLRCSPRSGDLSVYWYQQSLDQGLQFLIQYYNGEERAKGNILERFSAQQFPDLHSELNLSSLELGDSALYFCASSGAPETGELFFGEGSRLTVL.

The chain recombines TRBV6-5 with TRBJ2-7, with TRBD2 as a possible D gene (6 bases). Germline-derived CDR1 and CDR2 are MNHEY and SVGAGI. Deletions cut 6 bases from V and 3 bases from J, with 18 bases between. There are 15 residues in the CDR3. For the CDR3, the DNA is TGTGCCAGCAGAGCCCGGGAGAACCCTCTCTACGAGCAGTACTTC. Protein: CASRARENPLYEQYF.

The chain employs TRBV2 and TRBJ2-1; possibly TRBD2 for D (6 bases). V gave up 4 bases and J gave up 6 bases, with 10 bases separating them. The CDR3 covers 13 residues. Germline V gene sequence: CDR1 SNHLY, CDR2 FYNNEI. This CDR3 is CASSVLAGNEQFF. The CDR3 DNA follows: TGTGCCAGCAGTGTACTAGCTGGCAATGAGCAGTTCTTC.

J is TRBJ2-3 and V is TRBV7-6; 7 nucleotides align to TRBD2. V lost 6 bases and J lost 0; bases outside the gene matches: 6. Per germline, CDR1 SGHVS and CDR2 FNYEAQ. The CDR3 spans 15 residues. The CDR3 loop reads CASSTSEFSTDTQYF. CDR3 nucleotides: TGTGCCAGCAGTACTAGCGAGTTTAGCACAGATACGCAGTATTTT.

The V and J genes are TRBV6-1 and TRBJ2-1; 11 bases are shared with TRBD1. The ends lost 4 bases at V and 2 bases at J; junction bases unmatched: 13. The CDR3 extends over 19 amino acids. The germline V gene has CDR1 MNHNS and CDR2 SASEGT. The CDR3 nucleotides read TGTGCCAGCAGTGGGCCGGGACAGGGGGGGGAGGTAACCTACAATGAGCAGTTCTTC. It specifies CASSGPGQGGEVTYNEQFF.

The chain uses TRBV4-3 and TRBJ1-6; no firm D call. The CDR3 totals 16 residues. Germline CDR1 reads LGHNA; CDR2 reads YSLEER. V lost 0 bases and J 4 bases, leaving 10 bases between the germline ends. In nucleotides, the CDR3 is TGCGCCAGCAGCCAAGATGCGGCCACATATAATTCACCCCTCCACTTT. Translation gives CASSQDAATYNSPLHF.

The rearrangement joins TRBV6-5 to TRBJ2-1, with TRBD1 as a possible D gene (5 bases). The CDR3 length is 16 residues. In germline, CDR1 is MNHEY, CDR2 SVGAGI. Between the trimmed V and J ends, which lost 2 bases and 0 bases, there was a span of 11 bases. The CDR3 here is CASSYSLRGSYNEQFF. The CDR3 bases are TGTGCCAGCAGTTACAGCCTTAGGGGCTCCTACAATGAGCAGTTCTTC.

The J gene is TRBJ1-4, the V gene TRBV4-1, with a possible D match to TRBD1 (6 bases). V was shortened by 5 bases and J by 5 bases, with 15 bases between the two germline ends. Germline-derived CDR1 and CDR2 are MGHRA and YSYEKL. There are 15 residues in the CDR3. DNA of the CDR3: TGCGCCAGCAGCTACAGGGATGTTGGGAATGAAAAACTGTTTTTT. It encodes CASSYRDVGNEKLFF.

The chain carries TRBV14 and TRBJ1-2; TRBD1 might be the D (5 bases). The ends were cut back, 1 base at V and 1 base at J, with 16 bases in the middle. The CDR3 sequence is 17 residues long. Germline CDR1 SGHDN, CDR2 FVKESK. Written as DNA, the CDR3 is TGTGCCAGCAGCCAAGGCGGGGCCAGGGTCTTTAACTATGGCTACACCTTC. Translation: CASSQGGARVFNYGYTF.

This clone has only one observation. The chain is built from TRBV10-2 and TRBJ2-3; 8 bases fit TRBD2. Trimming took 2 bases from V and 7 from J; bases not matched to a gene: 11. Germline loops: CDR1 WSHSY, CDR2 SAAADI. The CDR3 spans 16 residues. CDR3: CASSEAGGGLQNTQYF. The CDR3 bases are TGCGCCAGCAGTGAGGCCGGGGGGGGATTACAAAATACGCAGTATTTT.

This chain connects TRBV7-9 to TRBJ2-3; 8 bases line up with TRBD2. Germline CDR1 reads SEHNR; CDR2 reads FQNEAQ (reference sequence). V lost 4 bases and J lost 3; bases outside the gene matches: 9. The CDR3 sequence is 16 residues long. This CDR3 reads CASSYTRGGPTDTQYF. CDR3 sequence (DNA): TGTGCCAGCAGCTACACCCGGGGGGGACCTACAGATACGCAGTATTTT.

The chain recombines TRBV19 with TRBJ1-1; D gene unclear. V lost 2 bases and J lost 3, with 13 bases in between. CDR1 is LNHDA, CDR2 SQIVND, per germline (reference sequence). CDR3 length: 15 residues. The CDR3 coding sequence is TGTGCCAGTAGTATAATAGAGGGAACCTACACTGAAGCTTTCTTT. Amino acid sequence: CASSIIEGTYTEAFF.

The chain combines TRBV15 with TRBJ2-7; TRBD1 agrees at 7 bases. Trimming removed 2 bases from V and 4 bases from J; junction bases left unmatched: 11. There are 16 residues in the CDR3. Germline-derived CDR1 and CDR2 are LNHNV and YYDKDF (reference sequence). In DNA, the CDR3 is TGTGCCACCAGCAGAATAAATGACAGGGTCCTTTACGAGCAGTACTTC. It codes for CATSRINDRVLYEQYF.